Listed below are T cell receptor beta chains from one sample, sequenced in a study of T cell repertoires in ileal Crohn's disease. Data came from immunoSEQ multiplex PCR; TCRdb stores just in-frame clones and leaves some out. Among some 6,000 clones, about 80% were seen once, and the ten largest hold roughly 40%. Sequencing was carried out using ileal tissue. The source of these receptors is an adult with Crohn's disease. Both conserved end residues are part of each CDR3. The D gene is left open where the match is weak. Clone sizes are given selectively: once, few, many, or a class where the clone is expanded.

>TRBJ2-3|TRBV7-3|once|.|14
TGTGCCAGCAGCTTATTTCAGGGCGCAGATACGCAGTATTTT
CASSLFQGADTQYF
>TRBJ2-3|TRBV2|.|TRBD1|13
TGTGCCCGGAGGGACAGGGGAGCAGATACGCAGTATTTT
CARRDRGADTQYF
>TRBJ2-7|TRBV7-3|.|.|14
TGTGCCAGCAGCCCTTTAGTGCTCTCCTACGAGCAGTACTTC
CASSPLVLSYEQYF
>TRBJ1-1|TRBV7-2|once|TRBD1|15
TGTGCCAGCAGCCGTCGACAGGGGGCGAACACTGAAGCTTTCTTT
CASSRRQGANTEAFF
>TRBJ1-1|TRBV7-9|.|.|14
TGTGCCAGCAGCTTAGGAGGGGGGAACACTGAAGCTTTCTTT
CASSLGGGNTEAFF
>TRBJ2-3|TRBV4-2|.|TRBD2|17
TGTGCCAGCAGCCAGAGACTAGCGGGGGGGCCTCAGGATACGCAGTATTTT
CASSQRLAGGPQDTQYF
>TRBJ1-3|TRBV14|.|.|17
TGTGCCAGCAGCCAAGGTGGCGGGGATCGCCCTGGAAACACCATATATTTT
CASSQGGGDRPGNTIYF
>TRBJ1-2|TRBV9|.|.|17
TGTGCCAGCAGCGTAGAACCCAGAATGGGCCCGAACTATGGCTACACCTTC
CASSVEPRMGPNYGYTF
>TRBJ2-3|TRBV20-1|few|.|11
TGCAGTGCTAAACCGGGCCATGCGAAGTATTTT
CSAKPGHAKYF
>TRBJ1-1|TRBV6-1|.|.|13
TGTGCCAGCAGCGCCCCCGCAGGGACTGAAGCTTTCTTT
CASSAPAGTEAFF
>TRBJ1-6|TRBV7-9|.|TRBD1|13
TGTGCCAGCAGCTCGACAGGGGCCGCCAACCTCCACTTT
CASSSTGAANLHF
>TRBJ1-1|TRBV6-5|.|TRBD1|14
TGTGCCAGCAGCCGACAGGGAGGGAACACTGAAGCTTTCTTT
CASSRQGGNTEAFF
>TRBJ2-7|TRBV7-8|.|.|16
TGTGCCAGCAGCAGACGGGCGTCGGGACTCGTCTACGAGCAGTACTTC
CASSRRASGLVYEQYF
>TRBJ2-7|TRBV6-5|.|.|12
TGTGCCAGCAACCGGACAGAGTACGAGCAGTACTTC
CASNRTEYEQYF
>TRBJ2-1|TRBV4-1|.|.|15
TGCGCCAGCAGCCAAGCCCCGGGCTCTTACAATGAGCAGTTCTTC
CASSQAPGSYNEQFF
>TRBJ2-3|TRBV7-8|.|TRBD2|16
TGTGCCAGCAGCATGGGTAGCGGGGGGCCCACAGATACGCAGTATTTT
CASSMGSGGPTDTQYF
>TRBJ2-3|TRBV9|.|TRBD1|17
TGTGCCAGCAGCGCGGCCCCCGGGACAGCACTCACAGATACGCAGTATTTT
CASSAAPGTALTDTQYF
>TRBJ2-7|TRBV6-1|.|TRBD1|17
TGTGCCAGCAGTGAAGCGGCGTCGGGGACAGGGCTTTACGAGCAGTACTTC
CASSEAASGTGLYEQYF
>TRBJ1-2|TRBV7-3|.|TRBD1|16
TGTGCCAGCAGCTTAGCGCGATCAGGGGGCGGCTATGGCTACACCTTC
CASSLARSGGGYGYTF
>TRBJ2-5|TRBV19|.|.|14
TGTGCCAGTAGTATGACAGACATCCAAGAGACCCAGTACTTC
CASSMTDIQETQYF
>TRBJ2-1|TRBV14|.|TRBD1|15
TGTGCCAGCAGCCATAGGACAGGGAGATACAATGAGCAGTTCTTC
CASSHRTGRYNEQFF
>TRBJ1-5|TRBV2|.|.|15
TGTGCCAGCAGTGTAAAGCTCCATGGCAATCAGCCCCAGCATTTT
CASSVKLHGNQPQHF
>TRBJ1-2|TRBV6-1|.|TRBD1|15
TGTGCCAGCAGACAGGGGATGGACAGAAACTATGGCTACACCTTC
CASRQGMDRNYGYTF
>TRBJ2-2|TRBV6-1|once|.|15
TGTGCCAGCAGACCCGGGACGGCGAACACCGGGGAGCTGTTTTTT
CASRPGTANTGELFF
>TRBJ2-3|TRBV7-6|.|.|14
TGTGCCAGCAGCTTAGTAGCTTACACAGATACGCAGTATTTT
CASSLVAYTDTQYF
>TRBJ1-6|TRBV30|.|.|15
TGTGCCTGGAGTCAGACATCAACGAGGAATTCACCCCTCCACTTT
CAWSQTSTRNSPLHF
>TRBJ2-7|TRBV5-1|few|TRBD1|16
TGCGCCAGCAGCTCAGGGCACCGGGACAGCACCTACGAGCAGTACTTC
CASSSGHRDSTYEQYF
>TRBJ2-3|TRBV5-1|once|.|13
TGCGCCAGCAGCCCCGGGACACTAGATACGCAGTATTTT
CASSPGTLDTQYF
>TRBJ1-6|TRBV5-1|medium-sized|TRBD1|13
TGCGCCAGCCAGGGGGCTGGTGGTTCACCCCTCCACTTT
CASQGAGGSPLHF
>TRBJ1-2|TRBV19|.|TRBD1|13
TGTGCCAGTAGTATGGCGGGGACAGGCGGCTACACCTTC
CASSMAGTGGYTF
>TRBJ1-2|TRBV7-2|.|.|15
TGTGCCAGCAGCCCCCAATCCGGGGCGACCTATGGCTACACCTTC
CASSPQSGATYGYTF
>TRBJ2-4|TRBV11-1|.|TRBD2|16
TGTGCCAGCAGCCCCACTAGCGGGGTCGCCAAAAACATTCAGTACTTC
CASSPTSGVAKNIQYF
>TRBJ2-3|TRBV10-1|.|.|15
TGCGCCAGCAGTGAGTCGGGGAGGAGTGCTGATACGCAGTATTTT
CASSESGRSADTQYF
>TRBJ2-7|TRBV27|.|TRBD2|14
TGTGCCAGCACCCTGACTAGCGCCTCCTACGAGCAGTACTTC
CASTLTSASYEQYF
>TRBJ1-2|TRBV7-2|once|.|17
TGTGCCAGCAGCTTAGATTTCCTAGGGCAGGGGTCCTATGGCTACACCTTC
CASSLDFLGQGSYGYTF
>TRBJ1-5|TRBV6-5|.|.|15
TGTGCCAGCAGTTACGCTGGGAGGGGCAATCAGCCCCAGCATTTT
CASSYAGRGNQPQHF
>TRBJ2-2|TRBV14|.|.|13
TGTGCCAGCAGCCTTGCGACCACCGGGGAGCTGTTTTTT
CASSLATTGELFF
>TRBJ1-1|TRBV5-8|hyperexpanded|.|12
TGTGCCAGCAGCTTGTACACAACTGAAGCTTTCTTT
CASSLYTTEAFF
>TRBJ2-5|TRBV14|once|.|16
TGTGCCAGCAGCCCGGGGCAGCGGACGTATCAAGAGACCCAGTACTTC
CASSPGQRTYQETQYF
>TRBJ1-5|TRBV5-1|.|.|15
TGCGCCAGCAGCTTGGACGAGGGAAGCAATCAGCCCCAGCATTTT
CASSLDEGSNQPQHF